These T cell receptor beta chains were read from a single sample in a study of T cell responses to AZD1222 COVID-19 vaccine. TCRdb's copy holds only in-frame clones and misses some; the assay was immunoSEQ multiplex PCR. The sample holds 150,000 to 200,000 clones, roughly 90% seen once. This specimen was peripheral blood, taken 28 days after the second AZD1222 dose. The receptors originated from an adult who received the AZD1222 COVID-19 vaccine. CDR3s include the opening cysteine and the closing phenylalanine or tryptophan. Size is omitted from some rows. Given values are once, few, many or a class for expanded clones.

v_call: TRBV5-6; clone_size: NA; j_call: TRBJ2-2; cdr3_aa: CASSLDVTGELFF
v_call: TRBV9; clone_size: NA; j_call: TRBJ1-5; cdr3_aa: CASSEGPPGGPQHF
v_call: TRBV10-2; clone_size: NA; j_call: TRBJ2-5; cdr3_aa: CASGRGRVFETQYF
v_call: TRBV7-2; clone_size: NA; j_call: TRBJ2-7; cdr3_aa: CASSLGPLPYEQYF
v_call: TRBV5-1; clone_size: NA; j_call: TRBJ1-4; cdr3_aa: CASSPRTDSFNEKLFF
v_call: TRBV6-5; clone_size: NA; j_call: TRBJ2-7; cdr3_aa: CASSRDRTYEQYF
v_call: TRBV2; clone_size: NA; j_call: TRBJ2-3; cdr3_aa: CASSVYGATDTQYF
v_call: TRBV6-5; clone_size: NA; j_call: TRBJ1-6; cdr3_aa: CASRGTGWKGSPLHF
v_call: TRBV3-1/TRBV3-2; clone_size: few; j_call: TRBJ1-2; cdr3_aa: CASSQANYGYTF
v_call: TRBV20-1; clone_size: once; j_call: TRBJ1-3; cdr3_aa: CSASKSGNTIYF
v_call: TRBV7-2; clone_size: NA; j_call: TRBJ2-4; cdr3_aa: CASSLGQGGAKNIQYF
v_call: TRBV5-1; clone_size: NA; j_call: TRBJ2-3; cdr3_aa: CASSLEGSAADTQYF
v_call: TRBV11-3; clone_size: NA; j_call: TRBJ2-2; cdr3_aa: CASSSGTRINTGELFF
v_call: TRBV11-3; clone_size: NA; j_call: TRBJ2-1; cdr3_aa: CASSLGMVSYNEQFF
v_call: TRBV6-4; clone_size: NA; j_call: TRBJ2-1; cdr3_aa: CASSDSPKVFRNEQFF
v_call: TRBV30; clone_size: NA; j_call: TRBJ1-5; cdr3_aa: CAWRQGMGQPQHF
v_call: TRBV19; clone_size: NA; j_call: TRBJ2-1; cdr3_aa: CASSMSRGGRGNEQFF
v_call: TRBV7-9; clone_size: NA; j_call: TRBJ2-1; cdr3_aa: CASSLAREGRGNEQFF
v_call: TRBV6-5; clone_size: NA; j_call: TRBJ2-7; cdr3_aa: CASSYSRMKAPYEQYF
v_call: TRBV7-8; clone_size: NA; j_call: TRBJ2-6; cdr3_aa: CASSLRLPTSGANVLTF
v_call: TRBV3-1/TRBV3-2; clone_size: NA; j_call: TRBJ1-4; cdr3_aa: CASSPYGQATNEKLFF
v_call: TRBV10-2; clone_size: NA; j_call: TRBJ2-7; cdr3_aa: CASSETGSNVYEQYF
v_call: TRBV29-1; clone_size: NA; j_call: TRBJ2-2; cdr3_aa: CSVGSGGRTGELFF
v_call: TRBV29-1; clone_size: NA; j_call: TRBJ1-3; cdr3_aa: CSVEPGLSGNTIYF
v_call: TRBV11-1; clone_size: NA; j_call: TRBJ1-6; cdr3_aa: CASSSGPGQARLHF
v_call: TRBV15; clone_size: NA; j_call: TRBJ1-5; cdr3_aa: CADRDSSNQPQHF
v_call: TRBV12-5; clone_size: few; j_call: TRBJ2-1; cdr3_aa: CASGWGGSSYNEQFF
v_call: TRBV7-3; clone_size: NA; j_call: TRBJ2-3; cdr3_aa: CASTQEGPGDTQYF
v_call: TRBV10-1; clone_size: NA; j_call: TRBJ2-1; cdr3_aa: CASSEGTSGSDEQFF
v_call: TRBV7-9; clone_size: NA; j_call: TRBJ1-6; cdr3_aa: CASSFSGGDSPLHF
v_call: TRBV4-3; clone_size: NA; j_call: TRBJ2-7; cdr3_aa: CASSRGQGLGEQYF
v_call: TRBV27; clone_size: NA; j_call: TRBJ2-3; cdr3_aa: CASSSTGQADTQYF
v_call: TRBV2; clone_size: NA; j_call: TRBJ2-1; cdr3_aa: CASRSGLAGKLGEQFF
v_call: TRBV21-1; clone_size: NA; j_call: TRBJ1-5; cdr3_aa: CASSSSDREDQPQHF